This is a list of T cell receptor beta chains from one sample in a study of shared clonotypes between healthy human individuals. Some clones are missing from TCRdb's copy, which holds only in-frame ones; the method was immunoSEQ multiplex PCR. The table has nearly 600,000 clones, 95% seen once. Material for sequencing was naive CD8+ T cells sorted from blood. These receptors were obtained from a woman aged 25 to 39 in good health. Each CDR3 is given without its conserved first and last residue. Where a row states a size, it is once, few, many or the class of an expanded clone; other rows omit it.

abundance: -; j_gene: TRBJ2-4; v_gene: TRBV7-9; CDR3aa: ASSLLAGVWGNIQY
abundance: -; j_gene: TRBJ2-5; v_gene: TRBV20-1; CDR3aa: SARLITTQY
abundance: -; j_gene: TRBJ2-7; v_gene: TRBV2; CDR3aa: ASSLPTGMTYEQY
abundance: -; j_gene: TRBJ2-1; v_gene: TRBV2; CDR3aa: ASSDPGTGEDLFRNEQF
abundance: once; j_gene: TRBJ2-1; v_gene: TRBV9; CDR3aa: ASSVPGLSYLGEQF
abundance: few; j_gene: TRBJ1-1; v_gene: TRBV5-1; CDR3aa: ASRPSGENTEAF
abundance: -; j_gene: TRBJ1-4; v_gene: TRBV28; CDR3aa: ASKTGDDEKLF
abundance: once; j_gene: TRBJ1-5; v_gene: TRBV6-1; CDR3aa: ASSEELGEVQPQH
abundance: -; j_gene: TRBJ2-1; v_gene: TRBV7-9; CDR3aa: AGGAGTGPYNEQF
abundance: -; j_gene: TRBJ1-6; v_gene: TRBV9; CDR3aa: ASSVAGQLDNSPLH
abundance: -; j_gene: TRBJ2-3; v_gene: TRBV11-2; CDR3aa: ASSFGGRGTDTQY
abundance: once; j_gene: TRBJ2-7; v_gene: TRBV5-6; CDR3aa: ASSSDWTGMGEQY
abundance: -; j_gene: TRBJ2-1; v_gene: TRBV11-1; CDR3aa: ASSFGPPGGNEQF
abundance: few; j_gene: TRBJ1-2; v_gene: TRBV7-9; CDR3aa: ASSLATDGYT
abundance: -; j_gene: TRBJ1-1; v_gene: TRBV7-2; CDR3aa: ASSPRRFTEAF
abundance: -; j_gene: TRBJ2-7; v_gene: TRBV7-9; CDR3aa: ASSVSSYEQY
abundance: -; j_gene: TRBJ2-1; v_gene: TRBV28; CDR3aa: ASSRFWTGTSGGSYNEQF
abundance: -; j_gene: TRBJ2-1; v_gene: TRBV19; CDR3aa: ASSIPRPDEQF
abundance: -; j_gene: TRBJ1-1; v_gene: TRBV5-6; CDR3aa: ASSLGSGTEAF
abundance: -; j_gene: TRBJ2-3; v_gene: TRBV18; CDR3aa: ASSPLGQGADTQY
abundance: -; j_gene: TRBJ1-4; v_gene: TRBV4-2; CDR3aa: ASSQEDRGGSYEKLF
abundance: -; j_gene: TRBJ2-7; v_gene: TRBV7-9; CDR3aa: ASSSGLAEPYEQY
abundance: -; j_gene: TRBJ2-7; v_gene: TRBV25-1; CDR3aa: ASSGASYEQY
abundance: -; j_gene: TRBJ1-2; v_gene: TRBV5-6; CDR3aa: ASSLMGSKGYT
abundance: -; j_gene: TRBJ2-7; v_gene: TRBV4-1; CDR3aa: ASSQTGTPSYEQY
abundance: -; j_gene: TRBJ1-1; v_gene: TRBV27; CDR3aa: ASSLLGANTEAF
abundance: -; j_gene: TRBJ2-2; v_gene: TRBV28; CDR3aa: ASSFIDRNTGELF
abundance: few; j_gene: TRBJ1-5; v_gene: TRBV10-1; CDR3aa: ASSVSLPGGNQPQH
abundance: once; j_gene: TRBJ2-7; v_gene: TRBV2; CDR3aa: ASSVGTLYEQY
abundance: -; j_gene: TRBJ1-5; v_gene: TRBV19; CDR3aa: ASRQGLSQPQH
abundance: -; j_gene: TRBJ2-2; v_gene: TRBV28; CDR3aa: AVGGTPNTGELF
abundance: few; j_gene: TRBJ1-4; v_gene: TRBV4-1; CDR3aa: ASSSTVTNEKLF
abundance: -; j_gene: TRBJ2-7; v_gene: TRBV19; CDR3aa: ASSLGIGYEQY
abundance: -; j_gene: TRBJ1-5; v_gene: TRBV27; CDR3aa: ASSLRQQNQPQH
abundance: -; j_gene: TRBJ2-7; v_gene: TRBV7-9; CDR3aa: ASSLPKPYEQY
abundance: -; j_gene: TRBJ2-2; v_gene: TRBV13; CDR3aa: ASSSGLAGAHGELF
abundance: -; j_gene: TRBJ2-1; v_gene: TRBV11-2; CDR3aa: ASSLGPGLASNEQF
abundance: -; j_gene: TRBJ2-3; v_gene: TRBV11-2; CDR3aa: ASSLGVWTSGIPDTQY
abundance: -; j_gene: TRBJ1-4; v_gene: TRBV7-9; CDR3aa: ASSTQVVGANEKLF
abundance: -; j_gene: TRBJ1-5; v_gene: TRBV27; CDR3aa: ASSEGQYSNQPQH
abundance: -; j_gene: TRBJ2-1; v_gene: TRBV19; CDR3aa: ASSTPGSHNEQF
abundance: -; j_gene: TRBJ2-1; v_gene: TRBV27; CDR3aa: ASSLSTGTAKIEGF
abundance: -; j_gene: TRBJ1-2; v_gene: TRBV25-1; CDR3aa: ASSGDSLNYGYT
abundance: -; j_gene: TRBJ2-1; v_gene: TRBV4-2; CDR3aa: ASSPWTSGNEQF
abundance: -; j_gene: TRBJ2-7; v_gene: TRBV6-1; CDR3aa: ASSPTHTYEQY
abundance: -; j_gene: TRBJ1-5; v_gene: TRBV28; CDR3aa: ASSLRDNQPQH
abundance: -; j_gene: TRBJ2-5; v_gene: TRBV5-1; CDR3aa: ASSLDQETQY
abundance: -; j_gene: TRBJ1-2; v_gene: TRBV7-9; CDR3aa: ASSSTYYGYT
abundance: once; j_gene: TRBJ2-1; v_gene: TRBV27; CDR3aa: ASSPGQTLNEQF
abundance: -; j_gene: -; v_gene: TRBV28; CDR3aa: ASSLPAGRAYEQY
abundance: -; j_gene: TRBJ2-3; v_gene: TRBV7-6; CDR3aa: ASSWTGKNTDTQY
abundance: -; j_gene: TRBJ2-7; v_gene: TRBV9; CDR3aa: ASSVTRDSPYEQY
abundance: once; j_gene: TRBJ1-1; v_gene: TRBV5-6; CDR3aa: ASNPERKANTEAF
abundance: -; j_gene: TRBJ2-3; v_gene: TRBV6-1; CDR3aa: ASSVGTGAPDTQY
abundance: -; j_gene: TRBJ2-1; v_gene: TRBV4-1; CDR3aa: ASSLEYGSSYNEQF
abundance: -; j_gene: TRBJ2-3; v_gene: TRBV7-9; CDR3aa: ASSLNSGRAGGTDTQY
abundance: -; j_gene: TRBJ1-4; v_gene: TRBV14; CDR3aa: ASSPVSTPDRCNEKLF